Reported below is one TCR beta chain. Its antigen is not known. The germline V gene encodes CDR1 MNHNS and CDR2 SASEGT. The CDR3 runs 13 residues. The data were obtained in a study of CXCR3-negative and CXCR3-positive naive CD8 T cells. Across the whole study: Some 150 million TRB reads were obtained overall (about 1.5 +/- 0.3 million per library).

A few hundred thousand cells per CD8+ T cell subset were flow-sorted in triplicate. CD45RO-CCR7+CD27+CD95- was the phenotype of naive CD8+ T cells. Study-level results: Each naive subset displayed comparably high diversity, whereas memory CD8+ cells displayed much lower diversity. More hydrophobic TRB CDR3s occurred in CXCR3-positive than in CXCR3-negative naive cells.

The libraries of TRB cDNA were prepared using 5' RACE with UMI labels. TCRdb reanalyzed the 5' RACE reads and collapses them to one entry per CDR3 protein, without DNA. Its table records some 130,000 distinct CDR3 sequences. Sequenced material: naive CXCR3+ CD8+ T cells from blood. Subset given: CD45RO-CCR7+CD27+CD95- naive CD8+ T cells expressing CXCR3 (TNR3+). This rearrangement joins TRBV6-1 to TRBJ2-1; the TRBD1 assignment by TCRdb is unverifiable without DNA. This clonotype was sampled from a human donor in good health. Some clones in this sample may be carry-over from other donors' samples. CDR3 amino acids: CASGQGLYNEQFF.